The clone carrying this T cell receptor (beta chain) was seen a few times. The antigen is not known. In TCRdb, the 5' RACE reads were re-called with MiXCR into one record per CDR3 protein. The table shows 150,000 or so distinct CDR3 sequences, with approximately 9.9% occurring only once. CDR3 length: 14 amino acids. CDR1 is MGHRA, CDR2 YSYEKL, per germline. The V end was cut by 0 bases, the J end by 3 bases, with 8 bases between. This specimen comes from a study of T cells after yellow fever vaccination. Background on the study: The fractions with low cell numbers were processed using SMART-Seq v4 Ultra Low Input.

Regarding the study as a whole: Abundant clonotypes (contaminants from the bulk population) could be present in FACS-sorted repertoires. Clones that expanded after primary vaccination mostly reappeared after the booster (just over 95% CD4, 80% to 90% CD8).

The sample was CD8+ T cells sorted from PBMCs, taken 45 days after the yellow fever booster vaccination. The TCR originated in a man aged 18 to 29 who received the YFV17D yellow fever vaccine. The V call is TRBV4-1, the J call TRBJ1-1; D call uncertain. The CDR3 DNA follows: TGCGCCAGCAGCCAAGATTTGGGGTACACTGAAGCTTTCTTT. Amino acids: CASSQDLGYTEAFF.